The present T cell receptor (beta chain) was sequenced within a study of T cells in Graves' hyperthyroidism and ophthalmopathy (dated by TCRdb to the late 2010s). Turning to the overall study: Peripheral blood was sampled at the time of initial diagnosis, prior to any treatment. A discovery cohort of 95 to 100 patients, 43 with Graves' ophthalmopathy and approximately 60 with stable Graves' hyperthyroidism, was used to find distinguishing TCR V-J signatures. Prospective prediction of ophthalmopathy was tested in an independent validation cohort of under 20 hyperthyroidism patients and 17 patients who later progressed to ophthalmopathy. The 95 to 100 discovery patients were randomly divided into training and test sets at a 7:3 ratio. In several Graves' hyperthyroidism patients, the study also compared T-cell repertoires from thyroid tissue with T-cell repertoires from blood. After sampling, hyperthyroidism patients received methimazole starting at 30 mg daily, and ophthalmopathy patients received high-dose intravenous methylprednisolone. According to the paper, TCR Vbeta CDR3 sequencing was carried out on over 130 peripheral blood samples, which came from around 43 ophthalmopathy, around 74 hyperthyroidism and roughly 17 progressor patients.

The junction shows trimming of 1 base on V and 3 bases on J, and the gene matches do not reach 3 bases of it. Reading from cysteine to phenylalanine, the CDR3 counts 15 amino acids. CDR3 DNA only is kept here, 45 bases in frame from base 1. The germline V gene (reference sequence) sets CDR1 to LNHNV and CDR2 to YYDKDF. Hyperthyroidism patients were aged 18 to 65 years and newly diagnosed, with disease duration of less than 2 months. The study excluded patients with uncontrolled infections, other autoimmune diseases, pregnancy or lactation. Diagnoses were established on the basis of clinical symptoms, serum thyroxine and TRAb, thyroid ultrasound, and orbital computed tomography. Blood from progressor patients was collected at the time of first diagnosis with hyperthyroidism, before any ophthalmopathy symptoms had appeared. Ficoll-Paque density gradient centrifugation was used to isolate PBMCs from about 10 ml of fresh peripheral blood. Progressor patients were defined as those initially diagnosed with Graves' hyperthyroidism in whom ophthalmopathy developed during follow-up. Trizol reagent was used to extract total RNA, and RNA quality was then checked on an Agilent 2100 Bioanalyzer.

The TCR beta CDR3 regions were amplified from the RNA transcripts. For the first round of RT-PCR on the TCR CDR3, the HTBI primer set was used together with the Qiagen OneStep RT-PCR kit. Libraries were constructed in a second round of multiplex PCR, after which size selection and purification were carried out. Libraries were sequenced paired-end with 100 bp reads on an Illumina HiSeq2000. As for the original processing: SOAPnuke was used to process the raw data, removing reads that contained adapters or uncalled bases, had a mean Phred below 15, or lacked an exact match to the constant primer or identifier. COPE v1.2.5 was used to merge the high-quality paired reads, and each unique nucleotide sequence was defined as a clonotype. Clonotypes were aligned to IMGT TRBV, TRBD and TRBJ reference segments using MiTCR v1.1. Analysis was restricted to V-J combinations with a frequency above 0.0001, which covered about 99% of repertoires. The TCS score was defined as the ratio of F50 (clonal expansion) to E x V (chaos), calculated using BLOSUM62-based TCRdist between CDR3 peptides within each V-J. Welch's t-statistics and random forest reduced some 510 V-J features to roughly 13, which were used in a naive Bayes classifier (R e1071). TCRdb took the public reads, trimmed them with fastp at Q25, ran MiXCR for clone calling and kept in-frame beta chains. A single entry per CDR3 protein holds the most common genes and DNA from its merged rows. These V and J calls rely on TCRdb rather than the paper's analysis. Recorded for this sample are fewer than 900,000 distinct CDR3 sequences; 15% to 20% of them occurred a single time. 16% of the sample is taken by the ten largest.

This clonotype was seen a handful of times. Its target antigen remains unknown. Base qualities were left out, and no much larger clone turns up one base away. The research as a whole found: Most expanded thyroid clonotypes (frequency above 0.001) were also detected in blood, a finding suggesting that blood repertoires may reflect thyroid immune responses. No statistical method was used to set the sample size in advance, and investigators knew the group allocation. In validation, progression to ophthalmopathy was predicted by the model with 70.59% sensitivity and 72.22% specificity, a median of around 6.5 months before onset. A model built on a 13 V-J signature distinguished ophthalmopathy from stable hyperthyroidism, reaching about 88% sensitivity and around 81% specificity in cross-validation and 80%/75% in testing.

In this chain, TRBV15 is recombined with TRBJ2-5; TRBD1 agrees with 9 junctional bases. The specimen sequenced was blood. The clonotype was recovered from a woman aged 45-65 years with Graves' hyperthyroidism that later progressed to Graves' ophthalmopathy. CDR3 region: CATSRGRTGEETQYF. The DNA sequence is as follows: TGTGCCACCAGCAGAGGGAGGACAGGGGAAGAGACCCAGTACTTC.